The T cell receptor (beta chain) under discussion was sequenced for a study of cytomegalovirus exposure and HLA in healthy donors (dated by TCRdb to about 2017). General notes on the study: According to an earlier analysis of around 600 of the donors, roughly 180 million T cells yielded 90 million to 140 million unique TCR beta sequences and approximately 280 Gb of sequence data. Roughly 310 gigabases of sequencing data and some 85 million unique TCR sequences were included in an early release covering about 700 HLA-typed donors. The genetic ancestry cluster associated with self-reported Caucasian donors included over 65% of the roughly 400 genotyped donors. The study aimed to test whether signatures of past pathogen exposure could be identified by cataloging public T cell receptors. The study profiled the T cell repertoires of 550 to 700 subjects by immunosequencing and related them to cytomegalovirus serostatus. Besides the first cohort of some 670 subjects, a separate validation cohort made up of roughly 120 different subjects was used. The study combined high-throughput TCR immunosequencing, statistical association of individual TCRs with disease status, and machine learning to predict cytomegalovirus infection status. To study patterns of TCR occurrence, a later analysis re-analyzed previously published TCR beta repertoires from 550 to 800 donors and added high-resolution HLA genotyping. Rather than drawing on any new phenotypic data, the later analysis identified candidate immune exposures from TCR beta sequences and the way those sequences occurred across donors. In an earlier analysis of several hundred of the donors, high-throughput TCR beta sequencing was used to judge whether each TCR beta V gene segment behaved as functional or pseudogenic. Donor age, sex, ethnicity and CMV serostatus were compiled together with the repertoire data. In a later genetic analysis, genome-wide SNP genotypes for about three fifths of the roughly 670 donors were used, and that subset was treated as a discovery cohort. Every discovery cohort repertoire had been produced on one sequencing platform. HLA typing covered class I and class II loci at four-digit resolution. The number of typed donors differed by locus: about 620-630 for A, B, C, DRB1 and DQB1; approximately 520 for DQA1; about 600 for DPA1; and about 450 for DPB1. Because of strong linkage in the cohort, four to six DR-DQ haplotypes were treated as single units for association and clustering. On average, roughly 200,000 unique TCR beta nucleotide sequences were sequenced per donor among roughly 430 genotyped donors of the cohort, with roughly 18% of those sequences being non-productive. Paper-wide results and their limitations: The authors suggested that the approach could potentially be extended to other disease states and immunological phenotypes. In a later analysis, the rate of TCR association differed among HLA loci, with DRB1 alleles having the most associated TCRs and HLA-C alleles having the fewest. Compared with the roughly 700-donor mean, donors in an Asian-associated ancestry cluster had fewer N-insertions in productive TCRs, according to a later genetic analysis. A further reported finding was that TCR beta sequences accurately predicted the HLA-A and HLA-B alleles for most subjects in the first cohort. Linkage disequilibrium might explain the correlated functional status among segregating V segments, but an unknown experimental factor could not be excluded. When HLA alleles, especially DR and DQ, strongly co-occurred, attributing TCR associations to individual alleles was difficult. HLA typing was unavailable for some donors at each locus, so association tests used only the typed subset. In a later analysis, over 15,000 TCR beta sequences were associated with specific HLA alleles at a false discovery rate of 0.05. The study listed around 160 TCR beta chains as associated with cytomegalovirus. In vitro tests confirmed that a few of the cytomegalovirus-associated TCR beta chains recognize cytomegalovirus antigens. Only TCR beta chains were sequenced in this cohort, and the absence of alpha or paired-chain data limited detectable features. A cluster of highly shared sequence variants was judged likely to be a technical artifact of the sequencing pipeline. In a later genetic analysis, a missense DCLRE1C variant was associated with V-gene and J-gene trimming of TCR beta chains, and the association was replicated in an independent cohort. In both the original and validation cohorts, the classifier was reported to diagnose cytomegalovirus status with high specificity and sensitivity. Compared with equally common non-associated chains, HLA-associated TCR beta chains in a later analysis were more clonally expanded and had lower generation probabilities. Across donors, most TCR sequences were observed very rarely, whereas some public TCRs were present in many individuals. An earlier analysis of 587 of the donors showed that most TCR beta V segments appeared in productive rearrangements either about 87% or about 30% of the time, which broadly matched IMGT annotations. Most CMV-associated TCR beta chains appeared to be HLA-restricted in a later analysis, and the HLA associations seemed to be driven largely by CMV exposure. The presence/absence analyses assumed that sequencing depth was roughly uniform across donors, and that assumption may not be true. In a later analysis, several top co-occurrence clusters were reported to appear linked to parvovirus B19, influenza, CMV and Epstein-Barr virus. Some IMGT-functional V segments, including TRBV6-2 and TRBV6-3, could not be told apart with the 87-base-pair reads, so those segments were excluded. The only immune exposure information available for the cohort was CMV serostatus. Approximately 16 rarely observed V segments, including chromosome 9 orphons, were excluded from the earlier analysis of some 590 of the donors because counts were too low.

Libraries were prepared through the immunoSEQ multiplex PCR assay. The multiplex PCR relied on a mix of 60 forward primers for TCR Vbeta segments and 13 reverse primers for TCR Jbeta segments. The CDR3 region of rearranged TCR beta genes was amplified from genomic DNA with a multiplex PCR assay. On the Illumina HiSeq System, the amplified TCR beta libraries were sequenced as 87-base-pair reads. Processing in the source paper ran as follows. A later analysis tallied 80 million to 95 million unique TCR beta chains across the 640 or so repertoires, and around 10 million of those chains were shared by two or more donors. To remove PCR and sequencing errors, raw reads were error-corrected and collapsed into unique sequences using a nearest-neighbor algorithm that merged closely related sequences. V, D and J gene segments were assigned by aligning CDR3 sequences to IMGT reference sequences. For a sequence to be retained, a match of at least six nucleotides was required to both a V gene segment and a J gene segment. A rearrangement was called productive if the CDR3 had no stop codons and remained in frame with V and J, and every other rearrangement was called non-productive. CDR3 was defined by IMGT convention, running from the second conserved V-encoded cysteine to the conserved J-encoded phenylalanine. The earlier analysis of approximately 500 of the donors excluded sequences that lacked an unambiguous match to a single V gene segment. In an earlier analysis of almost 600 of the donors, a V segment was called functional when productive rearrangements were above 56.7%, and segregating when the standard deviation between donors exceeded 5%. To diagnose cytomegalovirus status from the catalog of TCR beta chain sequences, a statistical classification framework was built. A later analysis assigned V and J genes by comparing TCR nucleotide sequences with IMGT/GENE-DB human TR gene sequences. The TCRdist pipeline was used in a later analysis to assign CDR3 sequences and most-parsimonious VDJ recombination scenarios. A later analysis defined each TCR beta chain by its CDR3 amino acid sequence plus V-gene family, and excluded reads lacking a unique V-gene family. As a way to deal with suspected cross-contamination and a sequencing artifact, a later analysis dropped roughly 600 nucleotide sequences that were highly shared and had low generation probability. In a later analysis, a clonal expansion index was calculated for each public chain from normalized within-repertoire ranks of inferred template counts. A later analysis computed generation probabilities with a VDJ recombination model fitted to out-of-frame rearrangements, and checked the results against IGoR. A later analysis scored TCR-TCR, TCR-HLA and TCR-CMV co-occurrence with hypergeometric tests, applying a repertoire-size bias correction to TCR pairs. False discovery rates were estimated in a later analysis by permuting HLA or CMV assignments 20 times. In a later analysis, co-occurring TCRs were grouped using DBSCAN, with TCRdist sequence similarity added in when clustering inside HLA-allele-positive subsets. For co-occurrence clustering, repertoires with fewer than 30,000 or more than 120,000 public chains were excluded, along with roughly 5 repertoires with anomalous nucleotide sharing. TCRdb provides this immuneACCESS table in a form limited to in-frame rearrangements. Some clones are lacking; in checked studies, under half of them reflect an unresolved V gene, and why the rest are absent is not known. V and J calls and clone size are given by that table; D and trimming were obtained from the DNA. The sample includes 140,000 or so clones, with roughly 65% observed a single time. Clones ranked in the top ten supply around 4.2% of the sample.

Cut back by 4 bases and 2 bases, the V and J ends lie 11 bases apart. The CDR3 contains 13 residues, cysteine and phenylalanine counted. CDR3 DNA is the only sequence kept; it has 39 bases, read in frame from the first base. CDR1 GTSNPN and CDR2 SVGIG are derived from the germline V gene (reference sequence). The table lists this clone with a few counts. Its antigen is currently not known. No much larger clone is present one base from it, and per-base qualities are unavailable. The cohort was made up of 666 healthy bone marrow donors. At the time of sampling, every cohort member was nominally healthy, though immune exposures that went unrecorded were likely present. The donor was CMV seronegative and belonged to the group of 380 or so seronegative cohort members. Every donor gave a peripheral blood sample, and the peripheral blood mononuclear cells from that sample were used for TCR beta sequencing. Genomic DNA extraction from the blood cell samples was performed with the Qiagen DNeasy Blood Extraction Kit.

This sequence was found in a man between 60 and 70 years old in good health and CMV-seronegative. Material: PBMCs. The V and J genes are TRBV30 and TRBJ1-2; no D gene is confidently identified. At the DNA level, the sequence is TGTGCCTGGAACCGCGGTGGCAACTATGGCTACACCTTC. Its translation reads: CAWNRGGNYGYTF.